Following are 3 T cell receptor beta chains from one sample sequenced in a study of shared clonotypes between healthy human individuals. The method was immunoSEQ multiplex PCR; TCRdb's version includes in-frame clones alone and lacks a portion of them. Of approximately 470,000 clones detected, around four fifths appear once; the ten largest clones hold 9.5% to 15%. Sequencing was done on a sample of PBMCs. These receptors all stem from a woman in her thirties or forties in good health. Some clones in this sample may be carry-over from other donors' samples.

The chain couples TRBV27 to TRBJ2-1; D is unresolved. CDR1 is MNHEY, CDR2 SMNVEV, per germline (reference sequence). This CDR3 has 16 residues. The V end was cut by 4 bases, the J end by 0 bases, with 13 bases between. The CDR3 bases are TGTGCCAGCAGTTACTCCCTAATAAGCTCCTACAATGAGCAGTTCTTC. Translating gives CASSYSLISSYNEQFF.

CDR3 loop: CASSSHLNTGELFF. CDR3 in DNA: TGTGCCAGTAGTTCTCACTTGAACACCGGGGAGCTGTTTTTT. V and J are TRBV19 and TRBJ2-2; D unclear. Deletions cut 5 bases from V and 1 base from J, with 8 bases between. The CDR3 covers 14 residues. The germline CDR1 and CDR2 sequences are LNHDA and SQIVND (reference sequence).

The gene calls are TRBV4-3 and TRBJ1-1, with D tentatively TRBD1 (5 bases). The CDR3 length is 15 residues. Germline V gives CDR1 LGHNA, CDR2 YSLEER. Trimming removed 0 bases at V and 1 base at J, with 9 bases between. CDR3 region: CASSQDRGWNTEAFF. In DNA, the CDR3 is TGCGCCAGCAGCCAAGATCGGGGGTGGAACACTGAAGCTTTCTTT.